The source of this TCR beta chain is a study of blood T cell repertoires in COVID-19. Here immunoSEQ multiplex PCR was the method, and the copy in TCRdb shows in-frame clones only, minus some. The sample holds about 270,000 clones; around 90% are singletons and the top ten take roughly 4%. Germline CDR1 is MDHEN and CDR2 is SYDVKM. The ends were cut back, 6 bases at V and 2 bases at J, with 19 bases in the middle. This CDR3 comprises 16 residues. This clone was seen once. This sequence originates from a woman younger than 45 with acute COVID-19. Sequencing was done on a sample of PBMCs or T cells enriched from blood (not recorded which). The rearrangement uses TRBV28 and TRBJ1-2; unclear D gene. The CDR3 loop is CASRPPGESINYGYTF. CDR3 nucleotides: TGTGCCAGCAGGCCCCCCGGGGAATCAATCAACTATGGCTACACCTTC.